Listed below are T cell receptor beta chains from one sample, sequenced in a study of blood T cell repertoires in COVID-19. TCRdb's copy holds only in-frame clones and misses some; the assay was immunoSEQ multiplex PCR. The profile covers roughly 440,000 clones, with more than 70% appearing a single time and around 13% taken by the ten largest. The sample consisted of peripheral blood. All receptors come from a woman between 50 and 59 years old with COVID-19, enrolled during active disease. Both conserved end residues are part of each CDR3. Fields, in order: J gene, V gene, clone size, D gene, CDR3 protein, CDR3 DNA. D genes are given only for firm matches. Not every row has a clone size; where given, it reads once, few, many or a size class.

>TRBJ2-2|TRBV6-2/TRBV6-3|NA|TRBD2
CASSYGLAGSVFF
TGTGCCAGCAGTTACGGGCTAGCGGGAAGTGTGTTTTTT
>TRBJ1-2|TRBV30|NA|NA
CAWSPWRDHGYTF
TGTGCCTGGAGTCCCTGGCGGGATCATGGCTACACCTTC
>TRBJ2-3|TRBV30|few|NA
CASSNDLGPQYF
TGTGCCTCCTCAAACGACCTAGGCCCGCAGTATTTT
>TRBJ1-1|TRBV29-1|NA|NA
CSVQNRLNTEAFF
TGCAGCGTTCAGAACAGACTGAACACTGAAGCTTTCTTT
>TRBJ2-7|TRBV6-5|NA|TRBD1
CASAESGTGVIEQYF
TGTGCCAGCGCGGAGTCCGGGACAGGGGTCATCGAGCAGTACTTC
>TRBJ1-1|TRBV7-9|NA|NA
CASSLKSPTEAFF
TGTGCCAGCAGCTTAAAGAGCCCCACTGAAGCTTTCTTT
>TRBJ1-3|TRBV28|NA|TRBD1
CASSLWTGGSTGNTIYF
TGTGCCAGCAGTTTGTGGACAGGGGGTTCGACCGGAAACACCATATATTTT
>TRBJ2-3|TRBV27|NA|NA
CASSDGSPTDTQYF
TGTGCCAGCAGTGACGGGAGCCCCACAGATACGCAGTATTTT
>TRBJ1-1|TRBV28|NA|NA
CASSLSLRSTEAFF
TGTGCCAGCAGTTTAAGTTTGCGGTCCACTGAAGCTTTCTTT
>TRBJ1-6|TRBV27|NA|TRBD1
CASSQDRGYNSPLHF
TGTGCCAGCAGTCAAGACAGGGGTTATAATTCACCCCTCCACTTT
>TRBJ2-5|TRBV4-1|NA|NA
CASSLEGGTQYF
TGCGCCAGCAGCCTAGAGGGGGGGACCCAGTACTTC
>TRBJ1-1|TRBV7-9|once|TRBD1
CASSPEGALNTEAFF
TGTGCCAGCAGCCCCGAGGGGGCCTTAAACACTGAAGCTTTCTTT
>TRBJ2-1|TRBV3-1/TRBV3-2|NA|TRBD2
CASRSRAGGSYNEQFF
TGTGCCAGCAGGTCACGGGCGGGGGGATCCTACAATGAGCAGTTCTTC
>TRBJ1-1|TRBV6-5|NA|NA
CASSYSRLRGDTEAFF
TGTGCCAGCAGTTACTCGAGGTTGCGGGGGGACACTGAAGCTTTCTTT
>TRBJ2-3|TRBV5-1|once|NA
CASSLAVGRGSDTQYF
TGCGCCAGCAGCTTGGCCGTTGGCAGGGGTTCAGATACGCAGTATTTT
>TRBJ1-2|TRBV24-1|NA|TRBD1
CATSDTGAGGYTF
TGTGCCACCAGTGATACAGGGGCAGGAGGCTACACCTTC
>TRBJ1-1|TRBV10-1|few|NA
CASSPSWGRTEAFF
TGCGCCAGCAGCCCATCGTGGGGGAGGACTGAAGCTTTCTTT
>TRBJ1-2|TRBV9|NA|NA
CASTAPGGGARYGYTF
TGTGCCAGCACTGCCCCGGGAGGGGGGGCGCGTTATGGCTACACCTTC
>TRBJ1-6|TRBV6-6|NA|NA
CASSYSGGARNSPLHF
TGTGCCAGCAGTTACTCTGGGGGGGCGCGGAATTCACCCCTCCACTTT
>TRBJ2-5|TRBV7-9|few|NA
CASSQGTDGGTQYF
TGTGCCAGCAGCCAAGGGACGGACGGGGGGACCCAGTACTTC
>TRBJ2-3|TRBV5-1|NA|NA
CASKRRVLKNTQYF
TGCGCCAGCAAGCGCAGGGTCCTGAAGAATACGCAGTATTTT
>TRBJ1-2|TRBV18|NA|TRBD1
CASSPGQGSDYGYTF
TGTGCCAGCTCACCGGGACAGGGATCCGACTATGGCTACACCTTC
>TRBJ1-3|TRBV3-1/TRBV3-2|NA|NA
CASSHLGNTIYF
TGTGCCAGCAGCCATCTTGGAAACACCATATATTTT
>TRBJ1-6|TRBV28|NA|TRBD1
CASSLDRVGSPLHF
TGTGCCAGCAGCCTGGACAGGGTAGGTTCACCCCTCCACTTT
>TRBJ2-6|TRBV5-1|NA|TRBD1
CASSLRGLRTGANVLTF
TGCGCCAGCAGCTTGAGGGGGCTAAGGACTGGGGCCAACGTCCTGACTTTC
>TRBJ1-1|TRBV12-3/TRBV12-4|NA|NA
CASRLQGNTEAFF
TGTGCCAGCAGGTTGCAGGGGAACACTGAAGCTTTCTTT
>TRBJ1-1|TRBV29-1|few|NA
CSVEDMGSLFDTEAFF
TGCAGCGTTGAAGATATGGGGAGTTTATTTGACACTGAAGCTTTCTTT
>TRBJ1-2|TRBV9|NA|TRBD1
CASSQQGRGYGYTF
TGTGCCAGCAGCCAACAGGGGCGAGGCTATGGCTACACCTTC
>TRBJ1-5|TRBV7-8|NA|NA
CASSLRPGGVNQPQHF
TGTGCCAGCAGCTTGCGCCCCGGGGGGGTCAATCAGCCCCAGCATTTT
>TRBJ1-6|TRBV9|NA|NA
CASSVERGNSPLHF
TGTGCCAGCAGCGTAGAAAGGGGTAATTCACCCCTCCACTTT
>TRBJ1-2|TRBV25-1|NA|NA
CASRSQDTSELYGYTF
TGTGCCAGCAGATCCCAGGACACCTCCGAACTCTATGGCTACACCTTC
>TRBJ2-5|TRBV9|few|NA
CASSREGRETQYF
TGTGCCAGCAGCAGAGAGGGGAGGGAGACCCAGTACTTC
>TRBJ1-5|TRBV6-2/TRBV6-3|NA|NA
CASSSLGVGNQPQHF
TGTGCCAGCAGTTCCCTCGGGGTCGGCAATCAGCCCCAGCATTTT
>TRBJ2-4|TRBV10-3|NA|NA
CAISEGHLLGNIQYF
TGTGCCATCAGTGAGGGACACCTCCTGGGAAACATTCAGTACTTC
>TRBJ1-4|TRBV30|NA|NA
CAWSAGRNEKLFF
TGTGCCTGGAGTGCCGGGAGAAATGAAAAACTGTTTTTT
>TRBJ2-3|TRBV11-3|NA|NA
CASSLGLGTDTQYF
TGTGCCAGCAGCTTAGGGCTAGGAACAGATACGCAGTATTTT
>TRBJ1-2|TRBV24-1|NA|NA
CATSVAGYGYTF
TGTGCCACCAGTGTGGCAGGGTACGGCTACACCTTC
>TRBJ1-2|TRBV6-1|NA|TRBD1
CASSGPPGQEFGPNGYTF
TGTGCCAGCAGTGGACCCCCGGGACAGGAATTCGGGCCTAATGGCTACACCTTC
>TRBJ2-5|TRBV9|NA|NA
CASSPTNPGAGWETQYF
TGTGCCAGCAGCCCCACGAACCCAGGGGCTGGATGGGAGACCCAGTACTTC
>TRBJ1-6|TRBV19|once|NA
CASNSGLTSSYNSPLHF
TGTGCCAGTAATTCGGGCCTCACTAGCTCCTATAATTCACCCCTCCACTTT
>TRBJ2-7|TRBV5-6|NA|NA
CASSLDDRQYEQYF
TGTGCCAGCAGCTTGGACGATCGCCAGTACGAGCAGTACTTC
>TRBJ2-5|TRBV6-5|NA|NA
CASSWRRGGETQYF
TGTGCCAGCAGTTGGAGAAGGGGCGGCGAGACCCAGTACTTC
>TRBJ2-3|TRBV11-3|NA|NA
CASSLDSLGGDTQYF
TGTGCCAGCAGCTTAGATTCCCTGGGAGGAGATACGCAGTATTTT
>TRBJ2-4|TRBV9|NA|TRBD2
CASSGLIAGALVF
TGTGCCAGCAGCGGCCTCATAGCGGGGGCCCTAGTCTTC
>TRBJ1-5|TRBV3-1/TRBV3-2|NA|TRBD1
CASSVGQGGYSNQPQHF
TGTGCCAGCAGTGTCGGACAGGGAGGATATAGCAATCAGCCCCAGCATTTT
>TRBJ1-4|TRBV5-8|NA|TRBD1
CASSRTGAEKLFF
TGTGCCAGCAGCCGGACAGGGGCCGAAAAACTGTTTTTT
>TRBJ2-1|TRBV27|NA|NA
CASSLWASYNEQFF
TGTGCCAGCAGTTTATGGGCCTCCTACAATGAGCAGTTCTTC
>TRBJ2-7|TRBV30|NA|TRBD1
CAWTPDRAWHEQYF
TGTGCCTGGACCCCGGACAGGGCATGGCACGAGCAGTACTTC
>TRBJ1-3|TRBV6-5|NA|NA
CAVGDSRFSGNTIYF
TGTGCCGTTGGCGACAGCCGCTTCTCTGGAAACACCATATATTTT
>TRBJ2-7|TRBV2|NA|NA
CASSGGRTDAYEQYF
TGTGCCAGCAGTGGCGGCAGGACAGATGCCTACGAGCAGTACTTC
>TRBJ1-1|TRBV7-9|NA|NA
CASSLGSWEGTEAFF
TGTGCCAGCAGCTTAGGGTCCTGGGAGGGCACTGAAGCTTTCTTT
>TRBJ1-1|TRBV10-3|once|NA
CAYRASLEGGAFF
TGTGCCTACAGGGCCTCACTTGAAGGTGGGGCTTTCTTT
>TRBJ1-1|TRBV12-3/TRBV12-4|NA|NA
CASRQGLGTEAFF
TGTGCCAGCAGGCAGGGTTTGGGTACTGAAGCTTTCTTT
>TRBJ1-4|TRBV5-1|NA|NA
CASSLEEATNEKLFF
TGCGCCAGCAGCTTAGAGGAGGCAACTAATGAAAAACTGTTTTTT
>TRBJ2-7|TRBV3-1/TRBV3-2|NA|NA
CASSQGPGQTHEQYF
TGTGCCAGCAGCCAAGGTCCAGGACAGACCCACGAGCAGTACTTC
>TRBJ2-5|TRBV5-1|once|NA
CASSLALAVGTQYF
TGCGCCAGCAGCTTGGCGCTAGCAGTGGGGACCCAGTACTTC
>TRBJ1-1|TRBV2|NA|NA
CASLRRGQNTEAFF
TGTGCCAGCCTTAGGAGGGGCCAGAACACTGAAGCTTTCTTT